This T cell receptor (beta chain) was captured in a study of CD8+ T cells in alopecia areata. CDR1 SQVTM and CDR2 ANQGSEA come from the germline V gene. The CDR3 contains 13 residues. J gave up 3 bases and V 6 bases, and 4 bases lay outside the gene matches. It was cDNA, reverse transcribed from extracted RNA, that served as the sequencing template. Assay: immunoSEQ multiplex PCR; the TCRdb copy retains only in-frame clones and omits some. The sample shows over 200,000 clones, 64% of them seen only once. The treatment is: oral pan-JAK inhibitor, 5-10 mg twice daily. This clone has more than one count but fewer than ten.

The receptor was isolated from a human donor with alopecia areata. The V gene is TRBV29-1, the J gene TRBJ1-4; 7 positions match TRBD1. The input for sequencing was CD4+ T cells sorted from blood, taken at week 4, from a patient treated with tofacitinib. The CDR3 coding sequence is TGCAGCGTGCGTGGGACAGCTAATGAAAAACTGTTTTTT. It yields the protein CSVRGTANEKLFF.